These 24 T cell receptor beta chains originate from one sample sequenced in a study of cytomegalovirus exposure and HLA in healthy donors. Sequencing used immunoSEQ multiplex PCR; TCRdb keeps in-frame clones, though not all of them. The table includes 100,000 to 150,000 clones, approximately 95% detected once. Material: PBMCs. The receptors come from a man aged 18 to 35 in good health and CMV-seronegative.

This chain joins TRBV7-9 and TRBJ1-3; D unclear. The CDR3 has 18 residues. CDR1 is SEHNR, CDR2 FQNEAQ, per germline (reference sequence). V was clipped by 0 bases and J by 0 bases, with 15 bases between them. CDR3 sequence: CASSLARNSPPSGNTIYF. The CDR3, as DNA: TGTGCCAGCAGCTTAGCGAGAAACTCGCCACCCTCTGGAAACACCATATATTTT.

The chain employs TRBV7-3 and TRBJ1-1; D not resolved. V lost 3 bases to trimming and J lost 4 bases, with 18 bases between them. Germline assignment: CDR1 SGHTA and CDR2 FQGTGA. The CDR3 extends over 16 amino acids. CDR3 coding DNA: TGTGCCAGCAGCTTTAACGGAGGTACGGGGATCACTGAAGCTTTCTTT. Its protein product is CASSFNGGTGITEAFF.

Only one count was recorded for this clone. This chain links TRBV30 with TRBJ1-2; 11 nucleotides agree with TRBD1. Germline trimming cut 5 bases from V and 7 bases from J; bases unmatched to any gene: 0. This CDR3 spans 11 amino acids. Germline V gene lookup returns CDR1 GTSNPN and CDR2 SVGIG (reference sequence). The CDR3 spells CAWGTGGGYTF. Here the CDR3 DNA reads TGTGCCTGGGGGACAGGGGGTGGCTACACCTTC.

The chain carries TRBV28 and TRBJ2-7; 9 bases are shared with TRBD2. This CDR3 is built from 16 residues. Germline CDR1 and CDR2: MDHEN and SYDVKM. J gave up 6 bases and V 4 bases, and 13 bases lay outside the gene matches. The CDR3 sequence is CASSSQVGREGPEQYF. The CDR3 DNA follows: TGTGCCAGCAGTTCACAGGTGGGGCGGGAGGGCCCCGAGCAGTACTTC.

J is TRBJ2-1 and V is TRBV7-9, with a tentative D call TRBD1 (5 bases). CDR3 length equals 12 residues. Looked up from germline, CDR1 is SEHNR and CDR2 is FQNEAQ (reference sequence). V was pared by 5 bases and J by 10 bases, with 12 bases between. The CDR3 DNA sequence: TGTGCCAGCAGCCCCATCGCAGGGGAGCAGTTCTTC. Translating it yields CASSPIAGEQFF.

The gene calls are TRBV4-2 and TRBJ1-4, with 9 nucleotides matching TRBD1. V dropped 0 bases and J dropped 8; count of bases not matched to a gene: 10. The germline V gene encodes CDR1 LGHNA and CDR2 YNFKEQ. This CDR3 comprises 17 residues. CDR3 DNA: TGTGCCAGCAGCCAAGAACTCCAGACAGGGGGTCGGGAAAAACTGTTTTTT. Encoded protein: CASSQELQTGGREKLFF.

This chain uses TRBV10-3 with TRBJ1-2; 10 positions agree with TRBD1. Unmatched junction bases numbered 16, after V lost 8 bases and J lost 4 bases. Looked up from germline, CDR1 is ENHRY and CDR2 is SYGVKD. The CDR3 extends over 17 amino acids. CDR3 sequence (DNA): TGTGCCATCCGAAGCGGGACAGGGGTTCGAGACATCTATGGCTACACCTTC. Translation: CAIRSGTGVRDIYGYTF.

In regard to this clone: This may be a read error, as it is one base from a much larger clone. The sample contains more than one DNA sequence encoding this CDR3. The chain links TRBV6-1 to TRBJ2-7, with D maybe TRBD1 (5 bases). Germline V gene lookup returns CDR1 MNHNS and CDR2 SASEGT. The CDR3 totals 13 residues. The CDR3 region is CASNKQDNYEQYF. CDR3 in DNA: TGTGCTAGCAACAAACAGGACAATTACGAGCAGTACTTC.

The chain joins TRBV7-8 to TRBJ2-4, with D possibly TRBD1 on 6 matching bases. Trimming cost V 5 bases and J 0 bases, with 8 bases left between them. Germline-derived CDR1 and CDR2 are SGHVS and FQNEAQ. This CDR3 comprises 14 residues. For the CDR3, the DNA is TGTGCCAGCAGCCCACAGGGAGCCAAAAACATTCAGTACTTC. Amino acids: CASSPQGAKNIQYF.

The gene calls are TRBV7-6 and TRBJ2-2, with a possible D match to TRBD1 (5 bases). The CDR3 has 20 amino acids. Trimming shortened V by 2 bases and J by 2 bases, and 24 bases separated the two germline ends. Germline V gene lookup returns CDR1 SGHVS and CDR2 FNYEAQ. As DNA, the CDR3 is TGTGCCAGCAGCTTACCCGGGCAGGGTAATTTCTACCTCAACACCGGGGAGCTGTTTTTT. Translating it yields CASSLPGQGNFYLNTGELFF.

This rearrangement joins TRBV7-9 to TRBJ2-1; 8 bases line up with TRBD2. Germline loops: CDR1 SEHNR, CDR2 FQNEAQ (reference sequence). The CDR3 loop spans 17 amino acids. The junction had 18 bases not matched to a gene; V was cut back by 5 bases and J by 9 bases. For the CDR3, the DNA is TGTGCCAGCAGCCGTTTCGAGGGCGGGAGGAGTAGTAGTGAGCAGTTCTTC. Protein: CASSRFEGGRSSSEQFF.

This sequence joins TRBV4-1 and TRBJ2-1, with 11 positions matching TRBD2. The CDR3 runs to 16 residues. V shed 5 bases and J 3 bases; nucleotides not matched to a gene: 6. Germline CDR1 and CDR2: MGHRA and YSYEKL. The CDR3 DNA is TGCGCCAGCAGCAAACAGGGACTAGCGGACTACAATGAGCAGTTCTTC. It is translated as CASSKQGLADYNEQFF.

J is TRBJ2-7 and V is TRBV11-2; 9 nucleotides align to TRBD1. V trimming: 5 bases; J trimming: 3 bases; junction bases outside the gene matches: 14. The CDR3 is made up of 17 amino acids. Germline loops: CDR1 SGHAT, CDR2 FQNNGV. CDR3 sequence reads: CASSPDGTGYFSYEQYF. The CDR3 nucleotides are TGTGCCAGCAGCCCAGATGGGACAGGGTATTTCAGCTACGAGCAGTACTTC.

This clone was detected once. The chain is built from TRBV4-3 and TRBJ2-1; 9 bases line up with TRBD2. This CDR3 has 17 residues. V lost 3 bases and J lost 0; bases outside the gene matches: 6. Germline V gene lookup returns CDR1 LGHNA and CDR2 YSLEER. The CDR3 region is CASSQVLAGSSYNEQFF. The CDR3 DNA reads TGCGCCAGCAGCCAGGTCCTAGCGGGGAGCTCCTACAATGAGCAGTTCTTC.

This chain uses TRBV7-2 with TRBJ1-1, with 8 bases identical to TRBD1. The junction had 7 bases not matched to a gene; V was cut back by 4 bases and J by 0 bases. CDR1 and CDR2 (germline): SGHTA, FQGNSA. The CDR3 loop spans 16 amino acids. The CDR3 here is CASSSIPGGLNTEAFF. The CDR3 nucleotides read TGTGCCAGCAGCTCCATTCCAGGGGGCTTGAACACTGAAGCTTTCTTT.

This clone occurred a few times. J is TRBJ1-1 and V is TRBV28; TRBD1 agrees at 10 bases. Trimming took 5 bases from V and 6 from J; bases not matched to a gene: 9. From germline, CDR1 is MDHEN and CDR2 SYDVKM. The CDR3 is 15 amino acids. The CDR3 sequence: CASSPGGQGRPEAFF. The CDR3, as DNA: TGTGCCAGCAGTCCCGGGGGACAGGGGAGGCCTGAAGCTTTCTTT.

This chain connects TRBV27 to TRBJ2-5; D is unresolved. CDR3 length: 14 amino acids. Trimming took off 4 bases at V and 5 bases at J, with 14 bases between the two ends. Germline V gene data show CDR1 as MNHEY and CDR2 as SMNVEV (reference sequence). The DNA of the CDR3 is TGTGCCAGCAGTTACGCCTCCCGGGTGGAGACCCAGTACTTC. Protein product: CASSYASRVETQYF.

The chain carries TRBV6-1 and TRBJ1-1; unclear D gene. Trimming removed 4 bases from V and 0 bases from J, with 6 bases in between. The CDR3 is 13 amino acids. CDR1 is MNHNS and CDR2 is SASEGT in the germline V gene. The CDR3 reads CASSAGMNTEAFF. Written as DNA, the CDR3 is TGTGCCAGCAGTGCCGGGATGAACACTGAAGCTTTCTTT.

The chain combines TRBV7-3 with TRBJ2-1, with 7 bases matching TRBD2. The CDR3 has 15 residues. After removal of 5 bases from V and 0 bases from J, the junction contained 4 bases not matched to a gene. Germline V CDR1 and CDR2: SGHTA, FQGTGA. CDR3 region: CASSPPGGSYNEQFF. In DNA form, the CDR3 reads TGTGCCAGCAGCCCGCCGGGAGGCTCCTACAATGAGCAGTTCTTC.

The chain couples TRBV28 to TRBJ1-2; D gene unclear. The CDR3 sequence is 13 residues long. From germline, CDR1 is MDHEN and CDR2 SYDVKM. The V and J ends lost 4 bases and 8 bases respectively, with 14 bases between them. The CDR3 here is CASSSGAPRGYTF. CDR3 nucleotide sequence: TGTGCCAGCAGTTCGGGAGCTCCGCGGGGCTACACCTTC.

In DNA, the CDR3 is TGTGCCAGCAGCTTGCTTGCCGCGGATCAGCCCCAGCATTTT. This gives the protein CASSLLAADQPQHF. This chain joins TRBV5-5 and TRBJ1-5; the D is unclear. Germline loops: CDR1 SGHKS, CDR2 YYEKEE (reference sequence). The CDR3 sequence is 14 residues long. Trimming shortened V by 1 base and J by 5 bases, and 10 bases separated the two germline ends.

This clone has a single count. The gene calls are TRBV28 and TRBJ2-7, with TRBD1 identical over 10 bases. J was trimmed by 4 bases and V by 5 bases; bases with no gene match: 8. Germline V gene data show CDR1 as MDHEN and CDR2 as SYDVKM. The CDR3 is 15 amino acids. CDR3 in amino acids: CASSPDRGRQYEQYF. The CDR3 region has the DNA TGTGCCAGCAGTCCCGACAGGGGGCGGCAGTACGAGCAGTACTTC.

The chain links TRBV5-1 to TRBJ2-7, with D perhaps matching TRBD2 (5 bases). Germline loops: CDR1 SGHRS, CDR2 YFSETQ. There are 14 residues in the CDR3. The V end was cut by 4 bases, the J end by 2 bases, with 13 bases between. The CDR3 nucleotides read TGCGCCAGCAGCCGGGAAAGCACTACCTACGAGCAGTACTTC. Amino acids: CASSRESTTYEQYF.

The gene calls are TRBV28 and TRBJ1-3; 8 bases match TRBD1. There are 14 residues in the CDR3. The germline CDR1 and CDR2 sequences are MDHEN and SYDVKM. J lost 8 bases, V lost 6 bases, and 9 bases had no gene match. DNA of the CDR3: TGTGCCAGCAGGGGGACAGGAGAATCGGACACCATATATTTT. It is translated as CASRGTGESDTIYF.